This T cell receptor (beta chain) was documented in a study of control samples from healthy donors and cancer patients. Using immunoSEQ multiplex PCR, the repertoire was profiled, and TCRdb retains in-frame clones only, with some absent. The table has over 85,000 clones, around nine tenths seen once. Trimming pared 5 bases from V and 4 bases from J, leaving 17 bases between. Per the germline V gene, CDR1 is SGHTA and CDR2 is FQGNSA. The CDR3 covers 15 residues. This sequence was found in a woman aged 45-65 years with colorectal cancer. Sequenced sample: PBMCs. The chain couples TRBV7-2 to TRBJ1-2; D is perhaps TRBD1 (5 bases). CDR3 residues: CASSRGEGALYGYTF. DNA of the CDR3: TGTGCCAGCAGCAGGGGCGAAGGGGCACTCTATGGCTACACCTTC.